This T cell receptor (beta chain) was obtained from a study of Graves' ophthalmopathy and Graves' hyperthyroidism. In the study overall: Sampling took place at initial diagnosis, with peripheral blood obtained before any treatment.

Germline V CDR1 and CDR2: MNHEY, SVGAGI. The V gene lost 2 bases and the J gene lost 3 bases, with 7 bases spanning the gap. This CDR3 comprises 14 residues. Amplified material comprised TCR beta CDR3 regions derived from RNA transcripts. Investigators did first-round RT-PCR with HTBI primers, then second-round multiplex PCR. TCRdb independently ran MiXCR on the multiplex PCR reads; one entry per CDR3 protein. The table has 300,000 to 400,000 distinct CDR3 sequences, about 15% seen once. This clonotype was seen at least ten times. The clonotype was recovered from an adult woman with stable Graves' hyperthyroidism. The specimen sequenced was peripheral blood. The genes are TRBV6-5 and TRBJ2-2; D is ambiguous. CDR3 DNA: TGTGCCAGCAGTTACGGGATTCACACCGGGGAGCTGTTTTTT. Translating it yields CASSYGIHTGELFF.